This T cell receptor (beta chain) was observed in a study of shared T cell receptors in the human thymus. Looked up from germline, CDR1 is SGHTS and CDR2 is YDEGEE. The ends were cut back, 1 base at V and 2 bases at J, with 13 bases in the middle. This CDR3 region has 15 residues. TCRdb keeps only in-frame clones here, not all; method: immunoSEQ multiplex PCR. This repertoire shows 450,000 to 650,000 clones, 78% found once; its top ten account for approximately 0.013%. The data also belong to a second study, concerning human thymus T cells. This second study notes: Donors were healthy Finnish babies undergoing corrective operations for congenital heart defects. During corrective heart surgery, resections were taken, and the thymus tissue came from them.

The receptor was derived from a boy under two years old with a congenital heart defect. The chain uses TRBV5-8 and TRBJ2-7; tentatively, D is TRBD1 (5 bases). The material sequenced was thymocytes. In DNA form, the CDR3 reads TGTGCCAGCAGCTTGTTTCCAGGGTCTGCCTACGAGCAGTACTTC. It is translated as CASSLFPGSAYEQYF.